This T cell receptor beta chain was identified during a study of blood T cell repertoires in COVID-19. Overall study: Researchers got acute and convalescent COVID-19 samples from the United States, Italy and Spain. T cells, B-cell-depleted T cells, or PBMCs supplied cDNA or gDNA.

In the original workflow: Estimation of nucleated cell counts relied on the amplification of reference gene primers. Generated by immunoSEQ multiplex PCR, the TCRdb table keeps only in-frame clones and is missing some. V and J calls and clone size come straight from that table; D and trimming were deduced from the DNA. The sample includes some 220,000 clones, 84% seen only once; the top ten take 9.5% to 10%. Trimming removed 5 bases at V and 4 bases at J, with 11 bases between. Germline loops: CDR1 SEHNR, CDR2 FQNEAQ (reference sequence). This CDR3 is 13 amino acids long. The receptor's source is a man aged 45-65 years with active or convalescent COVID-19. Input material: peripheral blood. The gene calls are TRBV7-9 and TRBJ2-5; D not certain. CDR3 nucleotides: TGTGCCAGCAGCCCTCAAAGCACAGAGACCCAGTACTTC. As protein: CASSPQSTETQYF.